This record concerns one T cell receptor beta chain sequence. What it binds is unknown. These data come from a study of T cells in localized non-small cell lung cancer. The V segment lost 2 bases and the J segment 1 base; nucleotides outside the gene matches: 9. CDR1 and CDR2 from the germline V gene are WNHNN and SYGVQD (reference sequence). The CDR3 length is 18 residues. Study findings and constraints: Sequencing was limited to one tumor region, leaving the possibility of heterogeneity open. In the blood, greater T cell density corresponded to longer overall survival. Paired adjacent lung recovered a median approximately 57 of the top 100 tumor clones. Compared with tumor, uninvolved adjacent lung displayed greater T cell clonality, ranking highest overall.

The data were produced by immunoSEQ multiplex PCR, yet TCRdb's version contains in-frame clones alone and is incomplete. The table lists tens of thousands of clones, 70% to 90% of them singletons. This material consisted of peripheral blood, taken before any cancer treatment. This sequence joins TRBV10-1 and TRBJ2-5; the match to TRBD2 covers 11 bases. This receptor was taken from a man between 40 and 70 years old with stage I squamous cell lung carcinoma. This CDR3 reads CASSEGVAGGPGQETQYF. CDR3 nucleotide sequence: TGCGCCAGCAGTGAGGGAGTAGCGGGAGGGCCGGGCCAAGAGACCCAGTACTTC.